The clone carrying this T cell receptor (beta chain) qualifies as medium-sized (0.01 to 0.1%). The antigen is unknown. The CDR3 covers 14 residues. The V gene end was trimmed by 5 bases and the J gene end by 4 bases; junction bases not matched to a gene: 5. Per germline, CDR1 MNHNY and CDR2 SVGAGI (reference sequence). Primers for the PCR totalled 60 Vbeta and 13 Jbeta. Data came from immunoSEQ multiplex PCR; TCRdb stores just in-frame clones and leaves some out. The data show 55,000 to 80,000 clones, roughly four fifths seen once. This entry belongs to a study of cytomegalovirus exposure and HLA in healthy donors. Findings and limits, study-wide: There were about 160 TCR beta chains listed as cytomegalovirus-associated. Sequencing artifact likely explains a cluster of highly shared sequence variants.

Sequenced input: PBMCs. J is TRBJ1-3 and V is TRBV6-6; 7 bases are shared with TRBD1. The clonotype was recovered from a man between 18 and 35 years old in good health and CMV-seronegative. The CDR3, as DNA: TGTGCCAGCAGTCATGGACAGGAGGGAAACACCATATATTTT. Its translation: CASSHGQEGNTIYF.